This T cell receptor (beta chain) was profiled in a study of T cell responses to AZD1222 COVID-19 vaccine. The repertoire was sequenced with immunoSEQ multiplex PCR; TCRdb's copy has only in-frame clones and lacks some. The repertoire holds about 150,000 clones, with about 80% as singletons. The source was peripheral blood, collected on day 0 of AZD1222 vaccination. This TCR came from an adult in good health.

In DNA, the CDR3 is TGCAGCGTTTGGACAGGACCCTACGGCTACACCTTC. It yields the protein CSVWTGPYGYTF. The V and J genes are TRBV29-1 and TRBJ1-2, with 7 bases identical to TRBD1. Germline CDR1 SQVTM, CDR2 ANQGSEA. This CDR3 spans 12 amino acids. V lost 5 bases to trimming and J lost 8 bases; unmatched junction nucleotides: 8.